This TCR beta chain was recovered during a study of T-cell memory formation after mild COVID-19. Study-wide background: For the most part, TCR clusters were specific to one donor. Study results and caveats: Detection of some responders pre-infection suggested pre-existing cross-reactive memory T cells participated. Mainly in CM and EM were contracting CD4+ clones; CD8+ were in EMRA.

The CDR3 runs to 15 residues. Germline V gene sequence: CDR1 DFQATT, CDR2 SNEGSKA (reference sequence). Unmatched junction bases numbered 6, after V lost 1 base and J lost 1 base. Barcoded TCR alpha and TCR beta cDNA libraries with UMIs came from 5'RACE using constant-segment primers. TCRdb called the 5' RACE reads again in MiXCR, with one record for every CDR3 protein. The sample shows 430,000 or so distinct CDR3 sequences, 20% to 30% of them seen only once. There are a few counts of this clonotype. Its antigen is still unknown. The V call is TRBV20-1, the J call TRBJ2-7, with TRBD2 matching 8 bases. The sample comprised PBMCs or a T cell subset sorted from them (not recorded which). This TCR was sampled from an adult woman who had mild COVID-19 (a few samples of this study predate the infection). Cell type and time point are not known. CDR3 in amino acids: CSARVLAGLSYEQYF. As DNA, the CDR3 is TGCAGTGCTAGAGTTCTAGCGGGCTTATCCTACGAGCAGTACTTC.